These T cell receptor beta chains were read from a single sample in a study of blood T cell repertoires in COVID-19. TCRdb's table, derived via immunoSEQ multiplex PCR, lists solely in-frame clones and lacks some. The sample consists of around 74,000 clones, 90% of them appearing once. The sample taken for sequencing was peripheral blood. The source is a woman of 80 years or more with active or convalescent COVID-19. The CDR3 runs from the conserved cysteine through the conserved F or W. A D gene is named only where the DNA matches it firmly. Clone sizes are given selectively: once, few, many, or a class where the clone is expanded.

D,size,V,J,CDR3,DNA
TRBD1,.,TRBV6-5,TRBJ2-2,CASSRDRGAGELFF,TGTGCCAGCAGTCGGGACAGGGGAGCCGGGGAGCTGTTTTTT
TRBD1,once,TRBV30,TRBJ1-2,CAWRAGGGVGYTF,TGTGCCTGGAGGGCAGGGGGCGGGGTTGGCTACACCTTC
.,.,TRBV24-1,TRBJ1-1,CATSDNTRGYEAFF,TGTGCCACCAGTGATAATACCAGAGGATATGAAGCTTTCTTT
.,.,TRBV10-3,TRBJ1-3,CAISEGGQISGNTIYF,TGTGCCATCAGTGAGGGGGGCCAGATCTCTGGAAACACCATATATTTT
TRBD1,once,TRBV15,TRBJ2-3,CATSLSDRVVTDTQYF,TGTGCCACCAGCCTTTCGGACAGGGTCGTCACAGATACGCAGTATTTT
.,.,TRBV19,TRBJ1-1,CASSPTVMNTEAFF,TGTGCCAGTAGTCCCACAGTGATGAACACTGAAGCTTTCTTT
.,.,TRBV21-1,TRBJ1-5,CASSKAGQGATISHQPQHF,TGTGCCAGCAGCAAAGCGGGACAGGGGGCTACTATTAGCCATCAGCCCCAGCATTTT
.,.,TRBV28,TRBJ1-5,CASSLITGSPNQPQHF,TGTGCCAGCAGTTTAATAACAGGGAGTCCTAATCAGCCCCAGCATTTT
.,.,TRBV3-1/TRBV3-2,TRBJ2-5,CASSQEQVQETQYF,TGTGCCAGCAGCCAAGAACAGGTCCAAGAGACCCAGTACTTC
.,.,TRBV18,TRBJ1-3,CASSPPGIFSGNTIYF,TGTGCCAGCTCACCTCCAGGCATCTTCTCTGGAAACACCATATATTTT
.,.,TRBV7-3,TRBJ2-2,CASSSSLTGELFF,TGTGCCAGCAGCTCGAGCTTGACCGGGGAGCTGTTTTTT
TRBD2,.,TRBV6-2/TRBV6-3,TRBJ2-3,CASSYGVAGAGDTQYF,TGTGCCAGCAGTTACGGGGTAGCGGGGGCCGGGGATACGCAGTATTTT
.,.,TRBV19,TRBJ2-4,CASSIDWGFGSAAKNIQYF,TGTGCCAGTAGTATAGATTGGGGGTTCGGGAGCGCAGCCAAAAACATTCAGTACTTC
TRBD1,.,TRBV28,TRBJ1-1,CASSLGGTGGTEAFF,TGTGCCAGCAGTTTGGGAGGCACAGGGGGCACTGAAGCTTTCTTT
TRBD1,.,TRBV5-1,TRBJ2-7,CASALQGASGEQYF,TGCGCCAGCGCCTTGCAGGGGGCATCTGGTGAGCAGTACTTC
TRBD1,once,TRBV6-5,TRBJ2-1,CASSLIQGAHEQFF,TGTGCCAGCAGTTTAATCCAGGGGGCTCATGAGCAGTTCTTC
.,few,TRBV19,TRBJ1-2,CASSIPSILYGYTF,TGTGCCAGTAGTATCCCCTCGATACTCTATGGCTACACCTTC
TRBD2,.,TRBV4-3,TRBJ2-2,CASSQDRSSGTNTGELFF,TGCGCCAGCAGCCAAGATAGGAGTAGCGGGACCAACACCGGGGAGCTGTTTTTT
TRBD1,.,TRBV19,TRBJ1-5,CASSLQGDQPQHF,TGTGCCAGTAGCCTACAGGGGGATCAGCCCCAGCATTTT
.,.,TRBV6-1,TRBJ1-4,CASSEPGALWGKLFF,TGTGCCAGCAGTGAGCCAGGGGCCCTCTGGGGAAAACTGTTTTTT
.,.,TRBV6-5,TRBJ1-1,CASSYGGAANTEAFF,TGTGCCAGCAGTTACGGGGGGGCGGCGAACACTGAAGCTTTCTTT
.,.,TRBV6-6,TRBJ1-2,CASAPRGGNGYTF,TGTGCCAGCGCCCCACGCGGGGGGAATGGCTACACCTTC
TRBD1,once,TRBV28,TRBJ1-1,CASSPGVTGGLNTEAFF,TGTGCCAGCAGCCCCGGGGTTACAGGGGGGTTGAACACTGAAGCTTTCTTT
TRBD1,.,TRBV19,TRBJ1-4,CASSAGQGQTTNEKLFF,TGTGCCAGTAGTGCCGGACAGGGCCAAACAACTAATGAAAAACTGTTTTTT
.,.,TRBV5-1,TRBJ2-7,CASSGRRAGPSSPYEQYF,TGCGCCAGCAGCGGCCGGAGGGCAGGGCCCTCTTCCCCCTACGAGCAGTACTTC
TRBD1,once,TRBV2,TRBJ1-2,CASSLRTGSTNYGYTF,TGTGCCAGCAGTCTTCGGACAGGGTCTACTAACTATGGCTACACCTTC
.,once,TRBV19,TRBJ1-5,CACGVGARGNQPQHF,TGTGCCTGCGGGGTAGGGGCGCGGGGCAATCAGCCCCAGCATTTT
TRBD1,once,TRBV13,TRBJ1-2,CASSLAPGGGYTF,TGTGCCAGCAGCTTAGCCCCAGGGGGCGGCTACACCTTC
.,.,TRBV5-4,TRBJ2-2,CASSRRGANTGELFF,TGTGCCAGCAGCCGCCGCGGAGCGAACACCGGGGAGCTGTTTTTT
.,.,TRBV5-1,TRBJ1-1,CASSLLSDTEAFF,TGCGCCAGCAGCTTATTATCGGACACTGAAGCTTTCTTT
.,.,TRBV7-2,TRBJ1-2,CASSLLTVNYGYTF,TGTGCCAGCAGCTTACTGACAGTTAACTATGGCTACACCTTC
.,once,TRBV28,TRBJ1-3,CASFAGNSGNTIYF,TGTGCCAGCTTCGCGGGGAACTCTGGAAACACCATATATTTT
.,.,TRBV6-5,TRBJ2-4,CASSLTQAAKNIQYF,TGTGCCAGCAGCCTAACACAGGCGGCCAAAAACATTCAGTACTTC
.,.,TRBV28,TRBJ1-2,CAARIGGGYTF,TGTGCCGCAAGGATTGGGGGGGGCTACACCTTC
.,few,TRBV5-1,TRBJ2-1,CASSEVSGNEQFF,TGCGCCAGCAGCGAGGTTAGCGGCAATGAGCAGTTCTTC
TRBD1,once,TRBV28,TRBJ1-5,CASSRGGTGGNQPQHF,TGTGCCAGCAGTCGAGGGGGGACAGGGGGCAATCAGCCCCAGCATTTT
.,large,TRBV5-6,TRBJ1-1,CASSLSSGMAFF,TGTGCCAGCAGCTTGAGCTCAGGGATGGCTTTCTTT
.,.,TRBV30,TRBJ2-7,CAWSVGGGSYEQYF,TGTGCCTGGAGTGTAGGCGGGGGCAGCTACGAGCAGTACTTC
.,.,TRBV6-1,TRBJ2-3,CASSAAGATSTDTQYF,TGTGCCAGCAGTGCCGCGGGGGCAACTAGCACAGATACGCAGTATTTT
TRBD1,.,TRBV3-1/TRBV3-2,TRBJ2-2,CASSHGTGWTGELFF,TGTGCCAGCAGCCATGGGACAGGGTGGACCGGGGAGCTGTTTTTT
.,.,TRBV19,TRBJ1-5,CASSRVPGEPQHF,TGTGCCAGTAGTAGGGTACCAGGGGAGCCCCAGCATTTT